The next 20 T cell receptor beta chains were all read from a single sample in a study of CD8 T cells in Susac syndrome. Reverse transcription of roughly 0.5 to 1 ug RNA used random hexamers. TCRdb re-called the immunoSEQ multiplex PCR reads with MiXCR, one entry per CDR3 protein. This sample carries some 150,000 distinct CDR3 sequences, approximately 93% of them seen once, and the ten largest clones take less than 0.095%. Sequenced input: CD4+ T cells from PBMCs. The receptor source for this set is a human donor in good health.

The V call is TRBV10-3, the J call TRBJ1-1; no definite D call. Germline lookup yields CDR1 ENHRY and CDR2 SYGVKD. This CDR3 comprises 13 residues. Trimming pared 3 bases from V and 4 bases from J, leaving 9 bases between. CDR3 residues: CAISEYGFTEAFF. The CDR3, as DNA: TGTGCCATCAGTGAATACGGGTTCACTGAAGCTTTCTTT.

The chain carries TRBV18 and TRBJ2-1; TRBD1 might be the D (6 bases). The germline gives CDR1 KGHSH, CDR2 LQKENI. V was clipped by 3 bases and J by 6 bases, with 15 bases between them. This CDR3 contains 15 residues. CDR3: CASSPGDILINEQFF. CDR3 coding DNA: TGTGCCAGCTCACCGGGGGACATCCTAATCAATGAGCAGTTCTTC.

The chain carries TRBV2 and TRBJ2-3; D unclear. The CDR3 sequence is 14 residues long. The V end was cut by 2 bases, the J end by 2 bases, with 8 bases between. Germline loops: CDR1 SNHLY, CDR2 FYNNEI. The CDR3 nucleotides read TGTGCCAGCAGTGAACAAGGGATCACAGATACGCAGTATTTT. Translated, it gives CASSEQGITDTQYF.

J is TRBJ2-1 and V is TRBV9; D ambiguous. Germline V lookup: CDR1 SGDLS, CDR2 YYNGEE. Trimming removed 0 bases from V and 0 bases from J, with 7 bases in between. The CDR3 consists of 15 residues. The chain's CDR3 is CASSVGVSSYNEQFF. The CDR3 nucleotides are TGTGCCAGCAGCGTAGGTGTCAGCTCCTACAATGAGCAGTTCTTC.

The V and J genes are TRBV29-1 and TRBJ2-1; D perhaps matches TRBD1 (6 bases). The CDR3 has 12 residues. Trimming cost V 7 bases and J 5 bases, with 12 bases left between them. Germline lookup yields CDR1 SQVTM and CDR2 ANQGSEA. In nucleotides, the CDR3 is TGCAGCGCCAACAGGGAGAACAATGAGCAGTTCTTC. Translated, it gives CSANRENNEQFF.

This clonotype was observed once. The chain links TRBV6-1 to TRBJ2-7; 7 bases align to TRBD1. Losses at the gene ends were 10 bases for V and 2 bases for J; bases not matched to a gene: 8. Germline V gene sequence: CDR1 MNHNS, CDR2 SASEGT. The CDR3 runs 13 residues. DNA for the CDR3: TGTGCCACCCTTGGACAGGCCGCCTACGAGCAGTACTTC. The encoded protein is CATLGQAAYEQYF.

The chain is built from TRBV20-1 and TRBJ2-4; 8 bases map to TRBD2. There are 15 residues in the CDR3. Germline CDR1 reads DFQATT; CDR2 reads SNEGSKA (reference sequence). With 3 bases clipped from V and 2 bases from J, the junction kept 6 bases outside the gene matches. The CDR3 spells CSARPAGVTKNIQYF. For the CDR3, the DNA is TGCAGTGCTAGGCCAGCGGGAGTGACCAAAAACATTCAGTACTTC.

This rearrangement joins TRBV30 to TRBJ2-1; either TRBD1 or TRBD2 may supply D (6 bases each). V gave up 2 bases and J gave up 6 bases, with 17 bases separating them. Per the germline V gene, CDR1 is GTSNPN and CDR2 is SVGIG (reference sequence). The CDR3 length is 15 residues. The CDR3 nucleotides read TGTGCCTGGAGTCGAGGGGGACTCGGGATCAATGAGCAGTTCTTC. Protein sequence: CAWSRGGLGINEQFF.

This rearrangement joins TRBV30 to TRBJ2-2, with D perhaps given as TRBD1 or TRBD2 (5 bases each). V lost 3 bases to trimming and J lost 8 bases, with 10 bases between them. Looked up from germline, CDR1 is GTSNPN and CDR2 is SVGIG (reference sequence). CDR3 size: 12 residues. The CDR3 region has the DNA TGTGCCTGGAGCCGGTGGGGGGGGGAGCTGTTTTTT. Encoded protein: CAWSRWGGELFF.

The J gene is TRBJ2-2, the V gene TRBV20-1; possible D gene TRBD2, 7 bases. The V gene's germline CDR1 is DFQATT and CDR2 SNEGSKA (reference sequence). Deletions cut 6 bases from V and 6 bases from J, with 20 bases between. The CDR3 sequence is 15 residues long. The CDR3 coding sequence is TGCAGTGCGTCAAACAGGGAGGGGATGCCCGGGGAGCTGTTTTTT. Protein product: CSASNREGMPGELFF.

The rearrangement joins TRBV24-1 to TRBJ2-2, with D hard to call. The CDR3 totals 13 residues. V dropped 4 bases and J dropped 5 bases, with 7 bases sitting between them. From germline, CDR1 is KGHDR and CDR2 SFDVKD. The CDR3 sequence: CATSETVTGELFF. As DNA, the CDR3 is TGTGCCACCAGTGAAACAGTGACCGGGGAGCTGTTTTTT.

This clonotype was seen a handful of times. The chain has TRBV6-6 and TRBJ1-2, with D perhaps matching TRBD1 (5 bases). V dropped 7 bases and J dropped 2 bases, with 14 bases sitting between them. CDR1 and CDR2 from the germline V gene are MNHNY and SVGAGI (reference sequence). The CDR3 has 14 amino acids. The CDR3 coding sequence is TGTGCCAGCACCCACGGGGGGATAAACTATGGCTACACCTTC. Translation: CASTHGGINYGYTF.

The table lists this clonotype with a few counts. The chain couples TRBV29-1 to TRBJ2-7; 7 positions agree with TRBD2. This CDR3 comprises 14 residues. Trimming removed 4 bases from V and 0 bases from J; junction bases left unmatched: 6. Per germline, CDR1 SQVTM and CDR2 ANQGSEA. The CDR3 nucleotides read TGCAGCGTTGGGGGGGGGTCCATCTCCTACGAGCAGTACTTC. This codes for CSVGGGSISYEQYF.

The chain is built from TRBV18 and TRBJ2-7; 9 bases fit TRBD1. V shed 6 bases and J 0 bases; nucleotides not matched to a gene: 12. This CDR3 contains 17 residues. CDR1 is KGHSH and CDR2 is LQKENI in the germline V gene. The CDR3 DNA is TGTGCCAGCTCCCGGGACAGGGCTTTTGGGGACTCCTACGAGCAGTACTTC. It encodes CASSRDRAFGDSYEQYF.

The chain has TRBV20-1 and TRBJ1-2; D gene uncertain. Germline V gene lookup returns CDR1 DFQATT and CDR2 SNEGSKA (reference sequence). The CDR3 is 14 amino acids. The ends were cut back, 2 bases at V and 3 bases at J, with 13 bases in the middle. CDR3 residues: CSARNRTGDYGYTF. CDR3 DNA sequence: TGCAGTGCTAGAAACCGAACCGGCGACTATGGCTACACCTTC.

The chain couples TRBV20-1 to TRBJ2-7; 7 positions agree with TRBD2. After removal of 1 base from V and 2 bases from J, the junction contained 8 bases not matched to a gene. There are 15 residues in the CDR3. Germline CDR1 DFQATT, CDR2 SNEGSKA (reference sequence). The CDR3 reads CSARVSQRGPYEQYF. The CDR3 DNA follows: TGCAGTGCTAGAGTGTCCCAGCGGGGACCCTACGAGCAGTACTTC.

CDR3 amino acids: CASRKPYTDTQYF. The CDR3 bases are TGCGCCAGCAGGAAGCCGTACACAGATACGCAGTATTTT. The V call is TRBV5-1, the J call TRBJ2-3; D remains ambiguous. The CDR3 runs to 13 residues. V gave up 5 bases and J gave up 2 bases, with 9 bases separating them. Germline V lookup: CDR1 SGHRS, CDR2 YFSETQ.

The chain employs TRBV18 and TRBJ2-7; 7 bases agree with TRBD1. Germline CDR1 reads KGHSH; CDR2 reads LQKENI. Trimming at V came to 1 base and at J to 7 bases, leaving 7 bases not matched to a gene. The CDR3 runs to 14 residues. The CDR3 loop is CASSPRDSLSEQYF. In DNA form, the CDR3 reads TGTGCCAGCTCACCACGGGACAGCCTTTCTGAGCAGTACTTC.

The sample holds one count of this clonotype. The CDR3 loop is CASSTDRSTEAFF. The CDR3 DNA reads TGTGCCAGTAGTACGGACAGGTCCACTGAAGCTTTCTTT. This chain uses TRBV19 with TRBJ1-1, with 7 bases fitting TRBD1. The CDR3 runs 13 residues. Per germline, CDR1 LNHDA and CDR2 SQIVND (reference sequence). Germline trimming cut 4 bases from V and 4 bases from J; bases unmatched to any gene: 3. The full variable domain, its missing parts supplied by reference TRBV19 and TRBJ1-1, is DGGITQSPKYLFRKEGQNVTLSCEQNLNHDAMYWYRQDPGQGLRLIYYSQIVNDFQKGDIAEGYSVSREKKESFPLTVTSAQKNPTAFYLCASSTDRSTEAFFGQGTRLTVV.

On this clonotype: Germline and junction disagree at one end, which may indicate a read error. CDR3 loop: CASSQIAEHF. As DNA, the CDR3 is TGTGCCAGCAGCCAAATAGCGGAGCACTTC. The chain recombines TRBV14 with TRBJ2-7; tentative D call: TRBD2 (6 bases). The CDR3 is 10 amino acids. Germline CDR1 SGHDN, CDR2 FVKESK.